These T cell receptor beta chains were read from a single sample in a study of blood T cell repertoires in COVID-19. Profiled with immunoSEQ multiplex PCR; TCRdb holds only in-frame clones, not every one. The table includes tens of thousands of clones, over 75% detected once. Sequencing was carried out using peripheral blood. The receptors come from an elderly man with acute or convalescent COVID-19. The CDR3 runs from the conserved cysteine through the conserved F or W. Each record gives: J gene, CDR3 length, V gene, D gene, CDR3 protein. The D gene is left open where the match is weak.

J gene: TRBJ1-1; CDR3 length: 13; V gene: TRBV19; D gene: TRBD1; CDR3 protein: CASSDQGVTEAFF
J gene: TRBJ2-3; CDR3 length: 12; V gene: TRBV7-9; D gene: NA; CDR3 protein: CASSLEQGPQYF
J gene: TRBJ2-1; CDR3 length: 16; V gene: TRBV7-9; D gene: TRBD2; CDR3 protein: CASSLASSGGVNEQFF
J gene: TRBJ1-2; CDR3 length: 12; V gene: TRBV5-1; D gene: NA; CDR3 protein: CASSLAGVVYTF
J gene: TRBJ1-1; CDR3 length: 15; V gene: TRBV9; D gene: TRBD1; CDR3 protein: CASSPQTGVGTEAFF
J gene: TRBJ2-2; CDR3 length: 15; V gene: TRBV9; D gene: NA; CDR3 protein: CASSAGVQASGELFF
J gene: TRBJ2-7; CDR3 length: 14; V gene: TRBV27; D gene: NA; CDR3 protein: CASSLGGYRYEQYF
J gene: TRBJ2-3; CDR3 length: 11; V gene: TRBV12-3/TRBV12-4; D gene: NA; CDR3 protein: CASSSQDTQYF
J gene: TRBJ2-1; CDR3 length: 13; V gene: TRBV9; D gene: NA; CDR3 protein: CASSASPNNEQFF
J gene: TRBJ2-2; CDR3 length: 16; V gene: TRBV5-5; D gene: TRBD1; CDR3 protein: CASSLRDSGVPGELFF
J gene: TRBJ2-5; CDR3 length: 14; V gene: TRBV7-2; D gene: TRBD1; CDR3 protein: CASSAQGGEETQYF
J gene: TRBJ1-1; CDR3 length: 14; V gene: TRBV19; D gene: NA; CDR3 protein: CASSIWGLDTEAFF
J gene: TRBJ2-3; CDR3 length: 15; V gene: TRBV5-1; D gene: NA; CDR3 protein: CASSLGGVSTDTQYF
J gene: TRBJ1-6; CDR3 length: 15; V gene: TRBV7-2; D gene: NA; CDR3 protein: CASSLVGSLDSPLHF
J gene: TRBJ1-4; CDR3 length: 16; V gene: TRBV5-8; D gene: TRBD1; CDR3 protein: CASSQDRGIGNEKLFF
J gene: TRBJ1-1; CDR3 length: 15; V gene: TRBV3-1/TRBV3-2; D gene: NA; CDR3 protein: CASSPPDQEVTEAFF
J gene: TRBJ1-1; CDR3 length: 13; V gene: TRBV6-1; D gene: NA; CDR3 protein: CASSERTVTEAFF
J gene: TRBJ2-5; CDR3 length: 15; V gene: TRBV2; D gene: NA; CDR3 protein: CASSPGTGLAGTQYF
J gene: TRBJ1-2; CDR3 length: 15; V gene: TRBV5-1; D gene: NA; CDR3 protein: CASSLVPGGNDGYTF
J gene: TRBJ2-7; CDR3 length: 14; V gene: TRBV7-2; D gene: TRBD1; CDR3 protein: CASSQDRGAYEQYF
J gene: TRBJ2-5; CDR3 length: 14; V gene: TRBV2; D gene: NA; CDR3 protein: CASSVDSGQETQYF
J gene: TRBJ2-4; CDR3 length: 14; V gene: TRBV18; D gene: TRBD1; CDR3 protein: CASSPRTGGDIQYF
J gene: TRBJ1-1; CDR3 length: 14; V gene: TRBV13; D gene: NA; CDR3 protein: CASSSPAGGTEAFF
J gene: TRBJ1-5; CDR3 length: 15; V gene: TRBV7-2; D gene: NA; CDR3 protein: CASSLTTGSNQPQHF
J gene: TRBJ2-7; CDR3 length: 13; V gene: TRBV18; D gene: NA; CDR3 protein: CASSLRDNYEQYF
J gene: TRBJ1-6; CDR3 length: 16; V gene: TRBV28; D gene: NA; CDR3 protein: CASSFRQAEGDSPLHF